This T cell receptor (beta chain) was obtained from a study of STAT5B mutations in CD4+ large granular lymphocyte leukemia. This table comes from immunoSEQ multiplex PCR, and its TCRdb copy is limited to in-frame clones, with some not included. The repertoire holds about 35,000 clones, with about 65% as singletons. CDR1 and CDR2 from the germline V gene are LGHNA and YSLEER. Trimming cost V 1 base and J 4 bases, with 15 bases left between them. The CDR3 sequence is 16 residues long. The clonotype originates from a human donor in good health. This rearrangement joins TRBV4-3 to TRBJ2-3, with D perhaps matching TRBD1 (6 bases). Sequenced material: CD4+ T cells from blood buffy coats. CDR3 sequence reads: CASSQGGGLFSDTQYF. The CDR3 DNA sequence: TGCGCCAGCAGCCAAGGAGGGGGTTTATTCTCAGATACGCAGTATTTT.